This T cell receptor beta chain emerged from a study of cytomegalovirus exposure and HLA in healthy donors (dated by TCRdb to about 2017). About the study as a whole: In an earlier analysis of fewer than 750 of the donors, 276 Gb of sequence data and just under 120 million unique TCR beta sequences from about 179 million T cells were reported. An early release covering around 630 HLA-typed donors comprised about 290 gigabases of sequencing data and tens of millions of unique TCR sequences. Of the 300 to 500 genotyped donors, 65% to 90% were placed in the genetic ancestry cluster associated with self-reported Caucasian donors. The aim of the study was to test whether cataloging public T cell receptors could identify signatures of past pathogen exposure. The study used immunosequencing to profile the T cell repertoires of approximately 690 subjects and linked those repertoires to cytomegalovirus serostatus. In addition to the first cohort of roughly 700 subjects, a separate validation cohort of 130 or so different subjects was used. To predict cytomegalovirus infection status, the study combined high-throughput TCR immunosequencing, statistical association of individual TCRs with disease status, and machine learning. To study patterns of TCR occurrence, a later analysis re-analyzed previously published TCR beta repertoires from 500 to 850 donors and added high-resolution HLA genotyping. Rather than drawing on any new phenotypic data, the later analysis identified candidate immune exposures from TCR beta sequences and the way those sequences occurred across donors. An earlier analysis of about 600 of the donors used high-throughput TCR beta sequencing to judge whether each TCR beta V gene segment behaved as functional or pseudogenic. Donor age, sex, ethnicity and CMV serostatus were compiled alongside the repertoire data. Genome-wide SNP genotypes for about three fifths of the 666 donors were used in a later genetic analysis, which treated that subset as a discovery cohort. Every discovery cohort repertoire had been produced on one sequencing platform. Class I and class II HLA loci were covered by the typing at four-digit resolution. The number of donors typed differed by locus, with 629-630 for A, B, C, DRB1 and DQB1, about 500 for DQA1, over 600 for DPA1, and roughly 450 for DPB1. Roughly 5 DR-DQ haplotypes were handled as single units for association and clustering, since linkage in the cohort was strong. On average, 235,054 unique TCR beta nucleotide sequences were sequenced per donor among a few hundred genotyped donors of the cohort, with roughly a sixth of those sequences being non-productive.

The investigation overall reported the following: In both the original and validation cohorts, the classifier was reported to diagnose cytomegalovirus status with high specificity and sensitivity. According to a later analysis, TCR association rates differed among HLA loci, with DRB1 alleles showing the most associated TCRs and HLA-C alleles showing the fewest. Assigning TCR associations to individual alleles was difficult when HLA alleles, especially DR and DQ, strongly co-occurred. The sequencing pipeline was judged likely to have produced a cluster of highly shared sequence variants as a technical artifact. Several of the top co-occurrence clusters appeared to be linked to parvovirus B19, influenza, CMV and Epstein-Barr virus, according to a later analysis. HLA typing was unavailable for some donors at each locus, so association tests used only the typed subset. Because counts were too low, more than 15 rarely observed V segments, including chromosome 9 orphons, were excluded from the earlier analysis of 587 of the donors. A total of roughly 160 TCR beta chains were listed by the study as associated with cytomegalovirus. Most CMV-associated TCR beta chains appeared to be HLA-restricted in a later analysis, and the HLA associations seemed to be driven largely by CMV exposure. The authors suggested that the approach could potentially be generalized to other disease states and immunological phenotypes. A later analysis found that HLA-associated TCR beta chains were more clonally expanded and had lower generation probabilities than equally common non-associated chains. Roughly uniform sequencing depth across donors was assumed in presence/absence analyses, although this assumption may not hold. In a later genetic analysis, fewer N-insertions in productive TCRs were reported among donors in an Asian-associated ancestry cluster than the roughly 700-donor mean. An earlier analysis of 587 of the donors showed that most TCR beta V segments appeared in productive rearrangements either about 87% or about 30% of the time, which broadly matched IMGT annotations. An association between a missense DCLRE1C variant and V-gene and J-gene trimming of TCR beta chains was found in a later genetic analysis and replicated in an independent cohort. In vitro tests confirmed that three of the cytomegalovirus-associated TCR beta chains recognize cytomegalovirus antigens. Specific HLA alleles were associated with 16,951 TCR beta sequences at a false discovery rate of 0.05 in a later analysis. Correlated functional status among segregating V segments might reflect linkage disequilibrium, but an unknown experimental factor could not be ruled out. A further reported finding was that TCR beta sequences accurately predicted the HLA-A and HLA-B alleles for most subjects in the first cohort. The cohort was sequenced for TCR beta chains only, and without alpha or paired-chain data the features that could be detected were limited. CMV serostatus was the only immune exposure information available for the cohort. Most TCR sequences were observed very rarely across donors, whereas some public TCRs were present in many individuals.

This clone was picked up one time. Its antigen is not yet known. Base qualities are missing; no much larger clone stands one base away. The method behind the library was the immunoSEQ multiplex PCR assay. A mixture of 60 forward primers for TCR Vbeta segments and 13 reverse primers for TCR Jbeta segments was used in the multiplex PCR. The CDR3 region of rearranged TCR beta genes was amplified from genomic DNA by a multiplex PCR assay. The amplified TCR beta libraries were sequenced on the Illumina HiSeq System as 87-base-pair reads. On the study's bioinformatics: A later analysis tallied around 82 million unique TCR beta chains across the 600 to 700 repertoires, and about 12 million of those chains were shared by two or more donors. To remove PCR and sequencing errors, raw reads were error-corrected and collapsed into unique sequences using a nearest-neighbor algorithm that merged closely related sequences. Alignment of CDR3 sequences to IMGT reference sequences was used to assign V, D and J gene segments. Each retained sequence needed at least a six-nucleotide match to both a V gene segment and a J gene segment. A rearrangement was called productive if the CDR3 had no stop codons and remained in frame with V and J, and every other rearrangement was called non-productive. Following IMGT convention, CDR3 was defined as the stretch from the second conserved V-encoded cysteine to the conserved J-encoded phenylalanine. The earlier analysis of a few hundred of the donors excluded sequences that lacked an unambiguous match to a single V gene segment. An earlier analysis of about 590 of the donors classified V segments as functional when productive rearrangements were above 56.7% and as segregating when the standard deviation between donors was above 5%. A statistical classification framework was developed to diagnose cytomegalovirus status using the catalog of TCR beta chain sequences. V and J gene assignment, in a later analysis, came from comparing TCR nucleotide sequences with IMGT/GENE-DB human TR gene sequences. The TCRdist pipeline was used in a later analysis to assign CDR3 sequences and most-parsimonious VDJ recombination scenarios. A later analysis defined each TCR beta chain by its CDR3 amino acid sequence plus V-gene family, and excluded reads lacking a unique V-gene family. In a later analysis, around 600 highly shared, low-generation-probability nucleotide sequences were removed to address suspected cross-contamination and a sequencing artifact. For each public chain, a later analysis derived a clonal expansion index from normalized ranks of inferred template counts within each repertoire. In a later analysis, generation probabilities were computed with a VDJ recombination model fitted to out-of-frame rearrangements, and the resulting probabilities were checked against IGoR. In a later analysis, hypergeometric tests were used to score TCR-TCR, TCR-HLA and TCR-CMV co-occurrence, with a repertoire-size bias correction applied to TCR pairs. To estimate false discovery rates, a later analysis permuted the HLA or CMV assignments 20 times. In a later analysis, co-occurring TCRs were grouped using DBSCAN, and TCRdist sequence similarity was added for clustering within HLA-allele-positive subsets. For co-occurrence clustering, repertoires with fewer than 30,000 or more than 120,000 public chains were excluded, along with four or five repertoires with anomalous nucleotide sharing. TCRdb mirrors the immuneACCESS table, restricted to in-frame sequences. Some clones are absent from its copies; in checked studies, under half trace to an unresolved V gene, and the reason for the others is unknown. V and J calls and clone size are copied from that table; D and trimming were computed from the DNA. The sample table contains about 170,000 clones; only one count was recorded for around 80% of them. 1% of the sample rests with the top ten.

The cohort comprised hundreds of healthy bone marrow donors. At the time of sampling, all cohort members were nominally healthy, though unrecorded immune exposures were likely present. The donor tested CMV seropositive, placing the donor among the roughly 300 seropositive members of the cohort. A peripheral blood sample was provided by each donor, and peripheral blood mononuclear cells were used for TCR beta sequencing. The Qiagen DNeasy Blood Extraction Kit was used to extract genomic DNA from the blood cell samples. Input material: PBMCs. The origin of this receptor is a woman in her forties or fifties in good health and CMV-seropositive.

The CDR3 protein sequence reads: CASSWHNGVLSNQPQHF. The sequenced DNA: TGTGCCAGCAGTTGGCACAACGGGGTTTTAAGCAATCAGCCCCAGCATTTT. The chain couples TRBV28 to TRBJ1-5, with the identity of the D gene unclear. The CDR3 runs 17 amino acids, cysteine and phenylalanine included. The read is trimmed to its CDR3 DNA, 51 bases read in frame from base 1. The CDR1 and CDR2 encoded by the germline V gene are MDHEN and SYDVKM. V sheds 4 bases and J sheds 1 base, leaving 17 bases between their ends. The variable domain in full, with residues beyond the CDR3 obtained from the reference TRBV28 and TRBJ1-5 genes, is DVKVTQSSRYLVKRTGEKVFLECVQDMDHENMFWYRQDPGLGLRLIYFSYDVKMKEKGDIPEGYSVSREKKERFSLILESASTNQTSMYLCASSWHNGVLSNQPQHFGDGTRLSIL.